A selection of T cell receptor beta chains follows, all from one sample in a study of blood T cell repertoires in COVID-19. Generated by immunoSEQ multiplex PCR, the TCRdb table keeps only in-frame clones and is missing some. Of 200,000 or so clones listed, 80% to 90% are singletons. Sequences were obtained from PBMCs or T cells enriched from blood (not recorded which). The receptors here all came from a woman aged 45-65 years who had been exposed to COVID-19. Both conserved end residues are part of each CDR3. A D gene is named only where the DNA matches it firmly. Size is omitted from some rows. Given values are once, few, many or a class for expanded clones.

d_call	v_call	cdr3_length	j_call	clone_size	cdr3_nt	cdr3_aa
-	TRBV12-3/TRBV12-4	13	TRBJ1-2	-	TGTGCCAGCAGTTTTACCGTAGAATATGGCTACACCTTC	CASSFTVEYGYTF
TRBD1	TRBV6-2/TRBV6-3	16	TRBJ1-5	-	TGTGCCAGCAGTCTATCACAGGGGGCTCCTAATCAGCCCCAGCATTTT	CASSLSQGAPNQPQHF
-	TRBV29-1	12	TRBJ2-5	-	TGCAGCGTAAACGGGATCGGAGAGACCCAGTACTTC	CSVNGIGETQYF
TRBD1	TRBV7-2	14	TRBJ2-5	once	TGTGCCAGCAGCCCGGACAGGACCGAAGAGACCCAGTACTTC	CASSPDRTEETQYF
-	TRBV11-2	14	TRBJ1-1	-	TGTGCCAGCAGGCACCCAGGGATGAACACTGAAGCTTTCTTT	CASRHPGMNTEAFF
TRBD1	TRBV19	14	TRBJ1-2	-	TGTGCCAGTAGTTCCAGGGGGCCGAACTATGGCTACACCTTC	CASSSRGPNYGYTF
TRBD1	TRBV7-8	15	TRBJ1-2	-	TGTGCCAGCAGCTTAGATCGGACAGGGAACTATGGCTACACCTTC	CASSLDRTGNYGYTF
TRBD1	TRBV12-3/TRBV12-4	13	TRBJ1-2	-	TGTGCCAGCAGTCGACAGGGCAGGTCGGGCTACACCTTC	CASSRQGRSGYTF
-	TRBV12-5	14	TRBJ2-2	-	TGTGCTAGTGCCTTGGGCGTGAACACCGGGGAGCTGTTTTTT	CASALGVNTGELFF
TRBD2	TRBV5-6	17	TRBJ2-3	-	TGTGCCAGCAGCTTGAAGACTAGCGGGGGTAGCACAGATACGCAGTATTTT	CASSLKTSGGSTDTQYF
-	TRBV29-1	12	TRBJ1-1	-	TGCAGCGTTGACAGGGAAGGCACTGAAGCTTTCTTT	CSVDREGTEAFF
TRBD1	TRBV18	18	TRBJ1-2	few	TGTGCCAGCTCACTTGTCCCCGGGACAGGGCCAAGGATGGATGGCTACACCTTC	CASSLVPGTGPRMDGYTF
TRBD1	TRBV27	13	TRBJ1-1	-	TGTGCCAGCAGTTTGGGACAGGAGACTGAAGCTTTCTTT	CASSLGQETEAFF
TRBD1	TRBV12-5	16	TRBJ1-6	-	TGTGCTAGTGGTTTCTGTCCCGGGACAGGGGATTCACCCCTCCACTTT	CASGFCPGTGDSPLHF
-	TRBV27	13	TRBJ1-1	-	TGTGCCAGCAGTTCCCAGGCAAACACTGAAGCTTTCTTT	CASSSQANTEAFF
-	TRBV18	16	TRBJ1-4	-	TGTGCCAGCTCCATGCGACAGTCCGGGTGGGGTGAAAAACTGTTTTTT	CASSMRQSGWGEKLFF
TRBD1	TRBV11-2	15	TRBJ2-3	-	TGTGCCAGCAGCCGTTCGGACAGGACTGCAGATACGCAGTATTTT	CASSRSDRTADTQYF
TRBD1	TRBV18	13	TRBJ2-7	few	TGTGCCAGCTCCGACAGGGGGCGCGACGAGCAGTACTTC	CASSDRGRDEQYF
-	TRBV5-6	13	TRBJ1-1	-	TGTGCCAGCAGCTTGAGTATCGGGAATGAAGCTTTCTTT	CASSLSIGNEAFF
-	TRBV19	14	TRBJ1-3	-	TGTGCCAGTCAGCCTCGGACTTCTGGAAACACCATATATTTT	CASQPRTSGNTIYF
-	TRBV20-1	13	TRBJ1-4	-	TGCAGTGCTAGTCCCGCAACTAATGAAAAACTGTTTTTT	CSASPATNEKLFF
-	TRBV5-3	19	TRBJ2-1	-	TGTGCCAGAAGCTTGGCCGACTGGGTCGATGGAATTTCCTACAATGAGCAGTTCTTC	CARSLADWVDGISYNEQFF
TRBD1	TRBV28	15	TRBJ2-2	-	TGTGCCAGCAGGATAGGGACAGGGAACACCGGGGAGCTGTTTTTT	CASRIGTGNTGELFF
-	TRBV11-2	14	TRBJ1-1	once	TGTGCCAGCAGCACGGGGGGCGGGAACACTGAAGCTTTCTTT	CASSTGGGNTEAFF
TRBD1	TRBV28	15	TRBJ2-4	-	TGTGCCAGCAGTCCGTCGACAGGGAAAAAAAACATTCAGTACTTC	CASSPSTGKKNIQYF
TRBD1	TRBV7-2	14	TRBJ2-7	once	TGTGCCAGCAGCCAAGGGACAGGGGACTACGAGCAGTACTTC	CASSQGTGDYEQYF
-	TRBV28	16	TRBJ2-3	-	TGTGCCAGCAGTACTCCTTCGGTGTCTAGCACAGATACGCAGTATTTT	CASSTPSVSSTDTQYF
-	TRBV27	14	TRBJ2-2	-	TGTGCCAGCGCTTTCGTGGCGGGCAGCGGGGAGCTGTTTTTT	CASAFVAGSGELFF
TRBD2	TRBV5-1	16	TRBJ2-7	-	TGCGCCAGCAGCTTGGACGCCGGAGCGGGGCAGTACGAGCAGTACTTC	CASSLDAGAGQYEQYF
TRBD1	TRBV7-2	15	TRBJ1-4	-	TGTGCCAGCAGCTTACAGGGGGCTCCTAATGAAAAACTGTTTTTT	CASSLQGAPNEKLFF
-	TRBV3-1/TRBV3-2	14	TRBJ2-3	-	TGTGCCAGCAGCCAAGGGACTATATCTGATACGCAGTATTTT	CASSQGTISDTQYF
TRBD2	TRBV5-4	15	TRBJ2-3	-	TGTGCCAGCAGCTTGGGACTAGCGGGCACAGATACGCAGTATTTT	CASSLGLAGTDTQYF
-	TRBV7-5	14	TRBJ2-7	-	TGTGTCAGAGATGCCCTAGCGGGGGGCAACGAGCAGTACTTC	CVRDALAGGNEQYF
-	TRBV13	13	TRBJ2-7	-	TGTGCCAGCAGCCAAGGGGGTCCGTACGAGCAGTACTTC	CASSQGGPYEQYF
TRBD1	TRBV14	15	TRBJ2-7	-	TGTGCCAGCAGCCATTTCCGGGACAGTCCCTACGAGCAGTACTTC	CASSHFRDSPYEQYF
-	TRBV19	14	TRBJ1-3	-	TGTGCCAGTCGAACTGTGAGCTCTGGAAACACCATATATTTT	CASRTVSSGNTIYF
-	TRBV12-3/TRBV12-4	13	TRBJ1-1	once	TGTGCCAGCAGTTTCGGGGGGCTTGGGGAAGCTTTCTTT	CASSFGGLGEAFF
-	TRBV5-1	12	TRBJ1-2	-	TGCGCCAGCAGCATGGAAGGGGCTGGCTACACCTTC	CASSMEGAGYTF
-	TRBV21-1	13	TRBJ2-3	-	TGCCCGGGACAGGGTTCCGGCACAGATACGCAGTATTTT	CPGQGSGTDTQYF
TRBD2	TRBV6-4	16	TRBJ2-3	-	TGTGCCAGCAGTGACTCGACTAGCGGGGGGGTTGATACGCAGTATTTT	CASSDSTSGGVDTQYF
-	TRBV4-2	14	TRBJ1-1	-	TGTGCCAGCAGCCAAGAAGGAGGACGGAGCGAAGCTTTCTTT	CASSQEGGRSEAFF
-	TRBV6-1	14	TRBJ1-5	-	TGTGCCAGCAGTGAAGGTGGCATCAATCAGCCCCAGCATTTT	CASSEGGINQPQHF
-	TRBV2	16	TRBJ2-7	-	TGTGCCAGCAGTGAAAGGCGGGGAATCTTCTCCTACGAGCAGTACTTC	CASSERRGIFSYEQYF
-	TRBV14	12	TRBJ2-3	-	TGTGCCAGCAGCGAAAGCCAAGTTACGCAGTATTTT	CASSESQVTQYF
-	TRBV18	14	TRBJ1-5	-	TGTGCCAGCTCACGGGGCAGCGGGAGTCAGCCCCAGCATTTT	CASSRGSGSQPQHF
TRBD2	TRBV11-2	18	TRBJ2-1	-	TGTGCCAGCAGCTTAGGAAGATTTGGGAGGGGAAGGGACAATGAGCAGTTCTTC	CASSLGRFGRGRDNEQFF
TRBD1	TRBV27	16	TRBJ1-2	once	TGTGCCAGCAGAACACAGGGGGCTTCAGCCCGCTATGGCTACACCTTC	CASRTQGASARYGYTF
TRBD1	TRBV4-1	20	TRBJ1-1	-	TGCGCCAGCAGCCAAGAATCGGAGGGACAGGTTGTTTGGTCACACACTGAAGCTTTCTTT	CASSQESEGQVVWSHTEAFF
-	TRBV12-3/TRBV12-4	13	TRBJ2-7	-	TGTGCCAGCAGTTTACGGTTCTTCTACGAGCAGTACTTC	CASSLRFFYEQYF
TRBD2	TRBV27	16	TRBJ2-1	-	TGTGCCAGCAGTTCCCAGGGAGCGGGGGGGAACAATGAGCAGTTCTTC	CASSSQGAGGNNEQFF
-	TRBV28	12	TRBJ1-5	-	TGTGCCAGCAGTTCTCTCCATCAGCCCCAGCATTTT	CASSSLHQPQHF
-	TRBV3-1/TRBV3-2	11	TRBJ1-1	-	TGTGCCAGCAGCTCTAACACTGAAGCTTTCTTT	CASSSNTEAFF
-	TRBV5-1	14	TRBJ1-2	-	TGCGCCAGCAGTCAAAATTACAGGGTAGATGGCTACACCTTC	CASSQNYRVDGYTF
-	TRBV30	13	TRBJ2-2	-	TGTGCCTGGAGGGTGGCGGCCACCGGGGAGCTGTTTTTT	CAWRVAATGELFF
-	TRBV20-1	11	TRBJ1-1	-	TGCAGTGCTAGGGCCCTCGAGGGAGCTTTCTTT	CSARALEGAFF